These 6 T cell receptor beta chains came from one sample sequenced in a study of cytomegalovirus exposure and HLA in healthy donors. With 60 Vbeta and 13 Jbeta primers, the PCR was carried out. TCRdb's copy holds only in-frame clones and misses some; the assay was immunoSEQ multiplex PCR. The sample carries roughly 150,000 clones, 70% recorded once. Sequenced material: PBMCs. The receptors shown here come from a woman aged 25 to 39 in good health and CMV-seronegative.

The rearrangement links TRBV5-4 to TRBJ2-5; TRBD2 matches at 8 bases. This CDR3 has 16 amino acids. J was trimmed by 11 bases and V by 4 bases; bases with no gene match: 19. Germline V lookup: CDR1 SGHNT, CDR2 YYREEE (reference sequence). CDR3 DNA: TGTGCCAGCAGCCAGGGCGGGACTAGGGTTTTTGGAGAGCAGTACTTC. Translated, it gives CASSQGGTRVFGEQYF.

The V call is TRBV18, the J call TRBJ1-4; TRBD1 matches 9 bases. The CDR3 consists of 14 residues. The V gene's germline CDR1 is KGHSH and CDR2 LQKENI. V gave up 5 bases and J gave up 8 bases; unmatched junction bases: 6. CDR3 loop: CASSSRQGEEKLFF. CDR3 DNA: TGTGCCAGCTCATCCAGACAGGGGGAAGAAAAACTGTTTTTT.

The chain has TRBV30 and TRBJ1-5, with unresolved D. Trimming took off 0 bases at V and 0 bases at J, with 15 bases between the two ends. CDR1 is GTSNPN, CDR2 SVGIG, per germline (reference sequence). The CDR3 length is 17 residues. In DNA, the CDR3 is TGTGCCTGGAGTGTAGCGAGGGCCCGGACTAGCAATCAGCCCCAGCATTTT. Amino acids: CAWSVARARTSNQPQHF.

V is TRBV14 and J is TRBJ2-3; 7 positions agree with TRBD2. Trimming cost V 4 bases and J 0 bases; bases outside gene matches: 7. The CDR3 totals 16 residues. Per the germline V gene, CDR1 is SGHDN and CDR2 is FVKESK. This CDR3 is CASSPLASTSTDTQYF. Here the CDR3 DNA reads TGTGCCAGCAGCCCACTAGCGTCGACTAGCACAGATACGCAGTATTTT.

This clone has a single count. The chain joins TRBV7-9 to TRBJ1-4; D unclear. V dropped 5 bases and J dropped 3 bases, with 16 bases sitting between them. Germline V gene data show CDR1 as SEHNR and CDR2 as FQNEAQ (reference sequence). This CDR3 has 16 amino acids. This chain's CDR3 is CASSPTGRGSNEKLFF. The CDR3 bases are TGTGCCAGCAGCCCGACCGGGAGAGGTTCTAATGAAAAACTGTTTTTT.

In its sample, this clone was seen once. V gene TRBV6-1 combines with J gene TRBJ1-1; weak D call: TRBD1 (6 bases). The ends were cut back, 4 bases at V and 0 bases at J, with 12 bases in the middle. Germline V CDR1 and CDR2: MNHNS, SASEGT. CDR3 size: 15 residues. CDR3 nucleotide sequence: TGTGCCAGCAGTGCGATCCCAGGGGTGAACACTGAAGCTTTCTTT. Amino acid sequence: CASSAIPGVNTEAFF.